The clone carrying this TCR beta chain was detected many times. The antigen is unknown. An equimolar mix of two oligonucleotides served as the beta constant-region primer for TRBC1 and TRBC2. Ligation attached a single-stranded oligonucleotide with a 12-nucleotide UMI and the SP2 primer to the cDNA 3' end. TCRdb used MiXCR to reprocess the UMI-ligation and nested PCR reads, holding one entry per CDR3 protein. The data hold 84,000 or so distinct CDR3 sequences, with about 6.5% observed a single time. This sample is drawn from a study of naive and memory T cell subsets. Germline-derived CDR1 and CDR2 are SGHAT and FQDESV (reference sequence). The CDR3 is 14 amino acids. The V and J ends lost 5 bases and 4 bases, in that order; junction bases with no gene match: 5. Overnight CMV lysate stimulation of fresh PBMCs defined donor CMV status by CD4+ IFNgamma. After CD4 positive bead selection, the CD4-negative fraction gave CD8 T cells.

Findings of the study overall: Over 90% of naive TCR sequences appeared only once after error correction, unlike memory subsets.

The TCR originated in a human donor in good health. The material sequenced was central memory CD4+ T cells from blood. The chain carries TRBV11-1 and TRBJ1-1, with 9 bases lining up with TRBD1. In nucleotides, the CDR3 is TGTGCCAGCAGCCTCGGGACAGGGTTCACTGAAGCTTTCTTT. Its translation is CASSLGTGFTEAFF. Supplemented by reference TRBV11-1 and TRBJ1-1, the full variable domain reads EAEVAQSPRYKITEKSQAVAFWCDPISGHATLYWYRQILGQGPELLVQFQDESVVDDSQLPKDRFSAERLKGVDSTLKIQPAELGDSAMYLCASSLGTGFTEAFFGQGTRLTVV.